These T cell receptor beta chains were read from a single sample in a study of T-cell reconstitution after alpha-beta-depleted transplantation in children. TCRdb reprocessed the PCR reads with MiXCR, giving one entry per CDR3 protein. The profile covers approximately 430,000 distinct CDR3 sequences, with 15% to 20% appearing a single time and roughly 27% taken by the ten largest. This sample comprised PBMCs, mostly from graft donor cells, obtained 360 days after TCRalphabeta/CD19-depleted stem cell transplant. The receptors shown here come from a boy less than two years old who had a stem cell transplant for Wiskott-Aldrich syndrome, so the T cells may come from the graft donor. Both conserved end residues are part of each CDR3. The order of the fields is J gene, clone size, CDR3 length, D gene, V gene, CDR3 protein, CDR3 DNA. D genes are given only for firm matches. A clone size is listed for some rows: how often the clone was seen (once, few, many), or a class if it is expanded.

TRBJ2-3,NA,13,NA,TRBV18,CASSPLGGDTQYF,TGTGCCAGCTCACCATTAGGAGGGGATACGCAGTATTTT
TRBJ2-3,few,17,TRBD2,TRBV20-1,CSASRGYGAGVLDTQYF,TGCAGTGCTAGCCGCGGATACGGAGCGGGAGTTCTAGATACGCAGTATTTT
TRBJ2-7,NA,12,TRBD1,TRBV29-1,CSLGQGLHEQYF,TGCAGCCTAGGACAGGGGTTACACGAGCAGTACTTC
TRBJ1-1,many,12,NA,TRBV6-1,CASSEPRAEAFF,TGTGCCAGCAGTGAGCCCCGGGCTGAAGCTTTCTTT
TRBJ2-4,many,13,TRBD1,TRBV12-3/TRBV12-4,CASSWTGKNIQYF,TGTGCCAGCAGTTGGACAGGGAAAAACATTCAGTACTTC
TRBJ1-2,many,15,TRBD1,TRBV7-9,CASSTYRGQTDGYTF,TGTGCCAGCAGCACCTACAGGGGGCAGACGGATGGCTACACCTTC
TRBJ2-7,few,16,TRBD2,TRBV12-3/TRBV12-4,CASSLAPTSAAYEQYF,TGTGCCAGCAGTTTAGCCCCGACTAGCGCCGCCTACGAGCAGTACTTC
TRBJ2-1,NA,13,NA,TRBV12-3/TRBV12-4,CASRWDGNNEQFF,TGTGCCAGTCGATGGGACGGAAACAATGAGCAGTTCTTC
TRBJ1-5,NA,15,NA,TRBV4-1,CASSRIRDSNQPQHF,TGCGCCAGCAGCCGGATCCGGGACAGCAATCAGCCCCAGCATTTT
TRBJ2-7,NA,16,TRBD2,TRBV20-1,CSARLAGGPFTYEQYF,TGCAGTGCCAGACTAGCGGGGGGCCCTTTCACCTACGAGCAGTACTTC
TRBJ2-7,NA,16,TRBD2,TRBV11-2,CASSPRLADHAYEQYF,TGTGCCAGCAGCCCCAGACTAGCGGACCACGCCTACGAGCAGTACTTC
TRBJ2-5,NA,19,TRBD2,TRBV18,CASSPYQSLLAGVQETQYF,TGTGCCAGCTCACCCTATCAATCGTTACTAGCGGGGGTCCAAGAGACCCAGTACTTC
TRBJ2-3,NA,15,TRBD1,TRBV7-9,CASNYRDRGTDTQYF,TGTGCCAGCAACTACCGGGACAGGGGCACAGATACGCAGTATTTT
TRBJ2-1,NA,18,NA,TRBV27,CASSQIGQFPASYNEQFF,TGTGCCAGCAGTCAGATAGGACAGTTCCCCGCATCCTACAATGAGCAGTTCTTC
TRBJ2-1,NA,19,NA,TRBV29-1,CSAVLGLTIGRGLGNEQFF,TGCAGCGCAGTGTTGGGCCTTACCATTGGACGGGGGTTGGGCAATGAGCAGTTCTTC
TRBJ2-7,many,13,NA,TRBV5-1,CASSPWTLGEQYF,TGCGCCAGCAGCCCGTGGACCCTGGGGGAGCAGTACTTC
TRBJ2-7,NA,16,TRBD2,TRBV4-3,CASSQDWREASYEQYF,TGCGCCAGCAGCCAAGATTGGCGGGAGGCGTCCTACGAGCAGTACTTC
TRBJ2-7,few,12,NA,TRBV20-1,CSASGSMDEQYF,TGCAGTGCTAGTGGGTCTATGGACGAGCAGTACTTC
TRBJ1-6,NA,12,NA,TRBV11-3,CASSIANSPLHF,TGTGCCAGCAGCATAGCCAATTCACCCCTCCACTTT
TRBJ2-2,few,17,TRBD2,TRBV11-2,CASSFSLAVMNTGELFF,TGTGCCAGCAGCTTCTCCCTAGCGGTAATGAACACCGGGGAGCTGTTTTTT
TRBJ2-7,NA,14,TRBD2,TRBV20-1,CSAPRLAGGGEQYF,TGCAGTGCTCCCAGGCTAGCGGGAGGTGGCGAGCAGTACTTC
TRBJ2-1,NA,15,TRBD2,TRBV20-1,CSAISGGAFYNEQFF,TGCAGTGCCATTAGCGGGGGGGCGTTCTACAATGAGCAGTTCTTC
TRBJ2-1,few,18,NA,TRBV11-2,CASSPAVWGSHTYNEQFF,TGTGCCAGCAGCCCAGCCGTATGGGGTTCCCACACATACAATGAGCAGTTCTTC
TRBJ2-2,few,14,NA,TRBV28,CAIWGGANTGELFF,TGTGCCATATGGGGGGGCGCGAACACCGGGGAGCTGTTTTTT
TRBJ2-1,many,13,TRBD2,TRBV12-3/TRBV12-4,CASSLSGVNEQFF,TGTGCCAGCAGTTTAAGCGGGGTCAATGAGCAGTTCTTC
TRBJ2-1,few,14,TRBD2,TRBV24-1,CATSPGLASNEQFF,TGTGCCACATCTCCGGGACTAGCCAGCAATGAGCAGTTCTTC
TRBJ2-3,few,14,NA,TRBV19,CASSIDFGVNTQYF,TGTGCCAGTAGTATAGATTTTGGGGTTAATACGCAGTATTTT
TRBJ2-5,few,15,TRBD1,TRBV19,CASSIGQGPQETQYF,TGTGCCAGTAGTATCGGACAGGGGCCACAAGAGACCCAGTACTTC
TRBJ2-7,few,14,TRBD1,TRBV4-2,CASSQDLDRAEQYF,TGTGCCAGCAGCCAAGACCTCGACAGGGCCGAGCAGTACTTC
TRBJ2-5,NA,13,TRBD1,TRBV7-9,CASSQQQGTAQYF,TGTGCCAGCAGCCAACAACAGGGGACGGCCCAGTACTTC
TRBJ2-1,few,17,TRBD2,TRBV7-8,CASSSRTSGRWNNEQFF,TGTGCCAGCAGCTCTAGGACTAGCGGGAGGTGGAACAATGAGCAGTTCTTC
TRBJ2-7,NA,15,NA,TRBV15,CATSPTSVSVYEQYF,TGTGCCACCAGCCCTACTAGTGTGAGCGTATACGAGCAGTACTTC
TRBJ2-7,few,13,NA,TRBV4-1,CASSQRTVDEQYF,TGCGCCAGCAGCCAACGGACAGTTGACGAGCAGTACTTC